Shown below are 11 T cell receptor beta chains from a single sample sequenced in a study of immune cell composition in non-small cell lung cancer. The table came from immunoSEQ multiplex PCR; TCRdb's copy has only in-frame clones and leaves some out. This sample has about 4,000 clones, with 70% to 75% found just once. The sequenced material came from lung tumor tissue. These receptors were obtained from a human donor with non-small cell lung cancer.

J is TRBJ2-7 and V is TRBV5-4, with TRBD2 matching 10 bases. This CDR3 has 15 residues. The germline CDR1 and CDR2 sequences are SGHNT and YYREEE (reference sequence). V shed 0 bases, J shed 4 bases, and the junction held 4 bases outside the gene matches. The CDR3 coding sequence is TGTGCCAGCAGCTTGGGGACTAGCGGCCTTTACGAGCAGTACTTC. Its protein is CASSLGTSGLYEQYF. The entire variable domain, with the rest obtained from reference TRBV5-4 and TRBJ2-7, is as follows: ETGVTQSPTHLIKTRGQQVTLRCSSQSGHNTVSWYQQALGQGPQFIFQYYREEENGRGNFPPRFSGLQFPNYSSELNVNALELDDSALYLCASSLGTSGLYEQYFGPGTRLTVT.

The V call is TRBV18, the J call TRBJ2-7; possible D gene TRBD1, 6 bases. This CDR3 is 15 amino acids long. Trimming stripped 3 bases from V and 4 bases from J, with 16 bases between. Germline V gene sequence: CDR1 KGHSH, CDR2 LQKENI. The CDR3 DNA sequence: TGTGCCAGCTCACCGGGGGACACCAACCCATACGAGCAGTACTTC. Translating gives CASSPGDTNPYEQYF.

The J gene is TRBJ1-1, the V gene TRBV5-4; D remains ambiguous. This CDR3 has 14 amino acids. V dropped 4 bases and J dropped 3 bases, with 13 bases sitting between them. Germline assignment: CDR1 SGHNT and CDR2 YYREEE (reference sequence). CDR3 bases: TGTGCCAGCAGCCCATCTCCCACTGACACTGAAGCTTTCTTT. Residues: CASSPSPTDTEAFF.

This clone was seen more than once but under ten times. CDR3 coding DNA: TGCAGTGCTGAAAACCAAGAGACCCAGTACTTC. As protein: CSAENQETQYF. This sequence joins TRBV20-1 and TRBJ2-5; D unclear. The V gene lost 5 bases and the J gene lost 0 bases, with 4 bases spanning the gap. Germline V gene data show CDR1 as DFQATT and CDR2 as SNEGSKA (reference sequence). CDR3 length: 11 residues.

Details on this clone: Germline is not matched at one junction end, which may reflect a read error. The chain joins TRBV2 to TRBJ1-2; 8 nucleotides agree with TRBD1. The CDR3 extends over 10 amino acids. Germline lookup yields CDR1 SNHLY and CDR2 FYNNEI. Here the CDR3 reads CASSGEDRDF. CDR3 DNA: TGTGCCAGCAGTGGGGAGGACAGGGACTTC.

The chain joins TRBV4-3 to TRBJ2-7; D unclear. Germline lookup yields CDR1 LGHNA and CDR2 YSLEER. With 1 base removed from V and 1 base from J, the gap between germline ends came to 14 bases. CDR3 size: 16 residues. CDR3 residues: CASSQGFIGSSYEQYF. In nucleotides, the CDR3 is TGCGCCAGCAGCCAAGGATTCATCGGCAGTTCCTACGAGCAGTACTTC.

V usage is TRBV19 and J usage is TRBJ1-1; D perhaps matches TRBD1 (5 bases). The V and J ends lost 5 bases and 5 bases respectively, with 21 bases between them. The CDR3 has 16 residues. The germline CDR1 and CDR2 sequences are LNHDA and SQIVND (reference sequence). CDR3: CASSRGRGSSGTEAFF. In nucleotides, the CDR3 is TGTGCCAGTAGTCGGGGGAGGGGCTCCTCCGGGACTGAAGCTTTCTTT.

The chain recombines TRBV19 with TRBJ1-2; TRBD1 matches at 7 bases. Per the germline V gene, CDR1 is LNHDA and CDR2 is SQIVND (reference sequence). With 4 bases clipped from V and 2 bases from J, the junction kept 4 bases outside the gene matches. The CDR3 contains 14 residues. The CDR3 protein is CASSTTGRNYGYTF. Written as DNA, the CDR3 is TGTGCCAGTAGTACGACAGGGCGAAACTATGGCTACACCTTC.

This chain uses TRBV11-2 with TRBJ2-1; D possibly uses TRBD1 or TRBD2 (5 bases each). This CDR3 is 13 amino acids long. Germline CDR1 SGHAT, CDR2 FQNNGV. V was trimmed by 3 bases and J by 4 bases, leaving 7 bases between them. For the CDR3, the DNA is TGTGCCAGCAGCTTGAGGGGATACAATGAGCAGTTCTTC. As protein: CASSLRGYNEQFF.

V gene TRBV9 combines with J gene TRBJ2-1, with 8 bases lining up with TRBD1. The junction had 10 bases not matched to a gene; V was cut back by 3 bases and J by 5 bases. The CDR3 spans 16 residues. The germline V gene has CDR1 SGDLS and CDR2 YYNGEE. CDR3 DNA sequence: TGTGCCAGCAGCGGAATAGGACAGGGCAAGAACAATGAGCAGTTCTTC. Amino acid sequence: CASSGIGQGKNNEQFF.

The chain carries TRBV6-6 and TRBJ2-7, with 9 bases aligning to TRBD1. The CDR3 runs 15 residues. Germline V lookup: CDR1 MNHNY, CDR2 SVGAGI (reference sequence). V lost 6 bases, J lost 5 bases, and 11 bases stayed unmatched. CDR3 coding DNA: TGTGCCAGCAGAACGACAGGGGGTGTCATCCACGAGCAGTACTTC. Its protein is CASRTTGGVIHEQYF.